This is a list of T cell receptor beta chains from one sample in a study of cytomegalovirus exposure and HLA in healthy donors. Produced via immunoSEQ multiplex PCR; TCRdb's table is partial and in-frame only. The repertoire includes some 260,000 clones, roughly nine tenths of them detected once, and around 12% sits in the top ten. Sequencing input: PBMCs. These receptors came from a man aged 18 to 29 in good health and CMV-seropositive. The CDR3 runs from the conserved cysteine through the conserved F or W. A D gene is named only where the DNA matches it firmly. Expanded clones are given a class, and other clones once, few, many or no size at all.

V gene	clone size	J gene	D gene	CDR3 protein	CDR3 DNA
TRBV6-1	.	TRBJ2-3	TRBD2	CASSDRTSGTDTQYF	TGTGCCAGCAGTGATCGGACTAGCGGGACGGATACGCAGTATTTT
TRBV27	.	TRBJ2-7	TRBD2	CASSPIAGDGYEQYF	TGTGCCAGCAGTCCGATAGCGGGAGATGGCTACGAGCAGTACTTC
TRBV2	.	TRBJ1-2	TRBD1	CASSVIPPGGATWGGYTF	TGTGCCAGCAGTGTAATCCCCCCAGGGGGCGCGACTTGGGGTGGCTACACCTTC
TRBV6-5	.	TRBJ2-5	.	CASSYFRAGLQETQYF	TGTGCCAGCAGTTACTTCCGGGCAGGGCTTCAAGAGACCCAGTACTTC
TRBV7-2	many	TRBJ2-2	.	CASSREHTGELFF	TGTGCCAGCAGCCGTGAGCACACCGGGGAGCTGTTTTTT
TRBV29-1	.	TRBJ2-1	.	CSAGYYNEQFF	TGCAGCGCAGGATACTACAATGAGCAGTTCTTC
TRBV27	.	TRBJ2-7	.	CASSFGRGVSYEQYF	TGTGCCAGCAGTTTCGGCAGGGGGGTCTCCTACGAGCAGTACTTC
TRBV7-9	.	TRBJ2-7	.	CASSLVQYEQYF	TGTGCCAGCAGCCTAGTCCAATACGAGCAGTACTTC
TRBV4-1	.	TRBJ1-4	.	CASSQDLMRDIATNEKLFF	TGCGCCAGCAGCCAAGACTTAATGAGGGACATTGCAACTAATGAAAAACTGTTTTTT
TRBV5-1	.	TRBJ2-5	TRBD1	CASSLVGQGTETQYF	TGCGCCAGCAGCTTGGTAGGACAGGGCACGGAGACCCAGTACTTC
TRBV6-1	.	TRBJ1-1	.	CASSAQGRTEAFF	TGTGCCAGCAGTGCTCAGGGAAGGACTGAAGCTTTCTTT
TRBV9	.	TRBJ1-2	.	CASSVGKEGYTF	TGTGCCAGCAGCGTCGGAAAGGAGGGCTACACCTTC
TRBV2	once	TRBJ1-1	.	CASTTGGPRGDTEAFF	TGTGCCAGCACCACCGGGGGACCCCGGGGGGACACTGAAGCTTTCTTT
TRBV6-6	.	TRBJ1-2	TRBD1	CASSYRQGAIGYTF	TGTGCCAGCAGTTACAGGCAGGGGGCGATTGGCTACACCTTC
TRBV27	.	TRBJ1-4	TRBD1	CASSWAGGSEKLFF	TGTGCCAGCAGTTGGGCAGGGGGTTCTGAAAAACTGTTTTTT
TRBV6-5	.	TRBJ2-5	.	CASSYSGGVETQYF	TGTGCCAGCAGTTACTCCGGCGGGGTGGAGACCCAGTACTTC
TRBV4-1	.	TRBJ2-1	.	CASSQTGSSYNEQFF	TGCGCCAGCAGCCAAACAGGGAGCTCCTACAATGAGCAGTTCTTC
TRBV7-7	once	TRBJ2-3	TRBD1	CASSLGVGTATDTQYF	TGTGCCAGCAGCTTGGGGGTCGGGACAGCTACAGATACGCAGTATTTT
TRBV7-8	.	TRBJ1-4	.	CASSPTPSLNEKLFF	TGTGCCAGCAGCCCGACACCTTCCCTAAATGAAAAACTGTTTTTT
TRBV27	few	TRBJ1-5	TRBD1	CASSFDRGVHQPQHF	TGTGCCAGCAGCTTTGACAGGGGTGTTCACCAGCCCCAGCATTTT
TRBV5-1	.	TRBJ2-1	.	CASSPGVYNEQFF	TGCGCCAGCAGTCCAGGGGTCTACAATGAGCAGTTCTTC
TRBV5-5	few	TRBJ2-5	.	CASSLMVQETQYF	TGTGCCAGCAGCTTGATGGTTCAAGAGACCCAGTACTTC
TRBV6-6	.	TRBJ2-5	.	CAATDQGKGETQYF	TGTGCCGCCACTGACCAGGGGAAGGGAGAGACCCAGTACTTC
TRBV6-1	once	TRBJ1-4	.	CASSDVAGNEKLFF	TGTGCCAGCAGTGACGTGGCGGGTAATGAAAAACTGTTTTTT
TRBV11-1	.	TRBJ2-1	.	CASSLRSSYNEQFF	TGTGCCAGCAGCCTTCGATCGTCCTACAATGAGCAGTTCTTC
TRBV15	.	TRBJ2-5	.	CATSPQGVRETQYF	TGTGCCACCAGCCCGCAGGGAGTGCGGGAGACCCAGTACTTC
TRBV19	.	TRBJ1-2	.	CASSTIPGRDGGYYGYTF	TGTGCCAGTAGTACCATACCTGGTAGGGACGGCGGGTACTATGGCTACACCTTC
TRBV9	.	TRBJ2-7	.	CASSVGDPIYEQYF	TGTGCCAGCAGCGTAGGGGATCCCATCTACGAGCAGTACTTC
TRBV19	.	TRBJ1-5	.	CASSIRGDRQPQHF	TGTGCCAGTAGTATACGAGGGGATAGGCAGCCCCAGCATTTT
TRBV19	many	TRBJ2-7	TRBD1	CASSDRGYEQYF	TGTGCCAGTAGTGACAGGGGTTACGAGCAGTACTTC
TRBV4-1	.	TRBJ2-3	.	CASSLTSGVTDTQYF	TGCGCCAGCAGCCTAACGTCGGGGGTCACAGATACGCAGTATTTT
TRBV7-3	.	TRBJ1-1	TRBD1	CASSLGQGIAEAFF	TGTGCCAGCAGCTTGGGACAGGGGATAGCTGAAGCTTTCTTT
TRBV7-2	once	TRBJ2-7	.	CASSSNRDSLLFEQYF	TGTGCCAGCAGCTCCAACCGGGATTCTCTTCTGTTCGAGCAGTACTTC
TRBV6-5	.	TRBJ2-7	TRBD1	CASSYFQGAYEQYF	TGTGCCAGCAGTTACTTCCAGGGGGCATACGAGCAGTACTTC
TRBV7-3	.	TRBJ2-1	.	CASSPTSFHEQFF	TGTGCCAGCAGCCCTACTAGCTTCCATGAGCAGTTCTTC
TRBV6-5	.	TRBJ2-4	.	CASMGGKNIQYF	TGTGCCAGCATGGGGGGCAAAAACATTCAGTACTTC
TRBV25-1	.	TRBJ2-5	.	CASTGRAETQYF	TGTGCCAGCACCGGCAGGGCGGAGACCCAGTACTTC
TRBV5-1	.	TRBJ1-5	.	CASSLGPLFNQPQHF	TGCGCCAGCAGCTTGGGTCCTCTCTTCAATCAGCCCCAGCATTTT
TRBV6-5	.	TRBJ1-2	TRBD1	CASRMTGGGYGYTF	TGTGCCAGCAGGATGACAGGGGGCGGTTATGGCTACACCTTC
TRBV9	.	TRBJ2-2	.	CASSGVLGGELFF	TGTGCCAGCAGCGGAGTCCTGGGCGGGGAGCTGTTTTTT
TRBV2	.	TRBJ2-7	.	CASRGRATASYEQYF	TGTGCCAGCAGGGGTAGGGCGACAGCCTCCTACGAGCAGTACTTC
TRBV4-1	.	TRBJ1-5	TRBD1	CASSQGRGRGNQPQHF	TGCGCCAGCAGCCAAGGAAGGGGGCGCGGCAATCAGCCCCAGCATTTT
TRBV28	.	TRBJ2-6	TRBD2	CASTGLVLTGANVLTF	TGTGCCAGCACGGGACTAGTGTTAACTGGGGCCAACGTCCTGACTTTC
TRBV6-5	once	TRBJ1-1	.	CASTPGGHKTEAFF	TGTGCCAGCACCCCCGGGGGGCACAAAACTGAAGCTTTCTTT
TRBV27	.	TRBJ1-1	.	CASSLYSQNTEAFF	TGTGCCAGCAGTTTATACAGCCAGAACACTGAAGCTTTCTTT
TRBV2	.	TRBJ2-7	TRBD2	CASSSGRSSYEQYF	TGTGCCAGCAGTAGCGGGAGGAGCTCCTACGAGCAGTACTTC
TRBV2	.	TRBJ1-1	.	CASRTTLEVGDTEAFF	TGTGCCAGCAGGACAACTCTTGAAGTCGGAGACACTGAAGCTTTCTTT
TRBV7-2	.	TRBJ2-7	TRBD2	CASSLGTSGSYEQYF	TGTGCCAGCAGCTTAGGGACTAGCGGCTCCTACGAGCAGTACTTC
TRBV9	.	TRBJ2-7	TRBD2	CASSVGAGGTYEQYF	TGTGCCAGCAGCGTAGGGGCGGGAGGGACCTACGAGCAGTACTTC
TRBV29-1	.	TRBJ2-5	TRBD1	CSAIGTGEETQYF	TGCAGCGCCATTGGGACAGGGGAGGAGACCCAGTACTTC
TRBV6-5	.	TRBJ1-3	TRBD1	CASSTRDRAGNTIYF	TGTGCCAGCAGTACCCGGGACAGGGCCGGAAACACCATATATTTT
TRBV9	.	TRBJ2-5	.	CASSVAPQGRETQYF	TGTGCCAGCAGCGTAGCCCCCCAGGGTAGGGAGACCCAGTACTTC
TRBV6-5	.	TRBJ2-1	.	CASSYSGPYNEQFF	TGTGCCAGCAGTTACTCTGGGCCTTACAATGAGCAGTTCTTC
TRBV7-9	.	TRBJ2-7	.	CASSFTSGSYEQYF	TGTGCCAGCAGCTTTACCAGCGGCTCCTACGAGCAGTACTTC
TRBV6-5	.	TRBJ2-1	.	CASSPFSNRLDEQFF	TGTGCCAGCAGCCCCTTTAGCAATCGGCTGGATGAGCAGTTCTTC
TRBV4-1	.	TRBJ2-7	.	CASSQDFAFYEQYF	TGCGCCAGCAGCCAAGATTTTGCCTTCTACGAGCAGTACTTC
TRBV19	.	TRBJ1-5	.	CASSIWQANQPQHF	TGTGCCAGTAGTATATGGCAGGCCAATCAGCCCCAGCATTTT
TRBV5-1	.	TRBJ1-4	TRBD1	CASSTGGITNEKLFF	TGCGCCAGCAGCACAGGGGGGATAACTAATGAAAAACTGTTTTTT